The rows below give T cell receptor beta chains drawn from one sample of a study of STAT3 mutations in large granular lymphocyte leukemia. Sequencing used immunoSEQ multiplex PCR; TCRdb keeps in-frame clones, though not all of them. The data show about 5,500 clones, about 94% seen once. The sample consisted of peripheral blood mononuclear cells. The receptors originated from a man aged 55 to 70 with T-cell large granular lymphocyte leukemia. Some clones in this sample may be carry-over from other donors' samples. The CDR3 runs from the conserved cysteine through the conserved F or W. The D gene is left open where the match is weak. Expanded clones get a size class; other rows say once, few or many, or leave the size out.

D: TRBD1; J: TRBJ2-5; size: NA; V: TRBV18; DNA: TGTGCCAGCTCACCGGGACAGGGACAAGAGACCCAGTACTTC; CDR3: CASSPGQGQETQYF
D: NA; J: TRBJ1-1; size: NA; V: TRBV6-5; DNA: TGTGCCAGCAGTTACGTGGGGGGCAGGGTGAACACTGAAGCTTTCTTT; CDR3: CASSYVGGRVNTEAFF
D: NA; J: TRBJ1-2; size: NA; V: TRBV28; DNA: TGTGCCAGCAGTTTAAAGGGGCGAGAGGGCTACACCTTC; CDR3: CASSLKGREGYTF
D: NA; J: TRBJ2-7; size: few; V: TRBV5-5; DNA: TGTGCCAGCAGCTTGCTGGTCGTAGGGCCCTACGAGCAGTACTTC; CDR3: CASSLLVVGPYEQYF
D: NA; J: TRBJ1-1; size: few; V: TRBV9; DNA: TGTGCCAGCAAAGCTGACCTAGCTGGCACTGAAGCTTTCTTT; CDR3: CASKADLAGTEAFF
D: TRBD2; J: TRBJ2-7; size: NA; V: TRBV7-9; DNA: TGTGCCAGCAGCTTGCGGGAGGAAGACGAGCAGTACTTC; CDR3: CASSLREEDEQYF
D: NA; J: TRBJ2-2; size: NA; V: TRBV28; DNA: TGTGCCAGCACCCCGGGGGACAGTTTAACCGGGGAGCTGTTTTTT; CDR3: CASTPGDSLTGELFF
D: TRBD1; J: TRBJ2-7; size: NA; V: TRBV12-5; DNA: TGTGCTAGTGGTTCTACAGGGGGCGTCTACGAGCAGTACTTC; CDR3: CASGSTGGVYEQYF
D: TRBD2; J: TRBJ2-1; size: NA; V: TRBV30; DNA: TGTGCCTGGAGCCTGGGACTAGCGGGAGGCCGGTTCTTC; CDR3: CAWSLGLAGGRFF
D: NA; J: TRBJ2-1; size: NA; V: TRBV7-8; DNA: TGTGCCAGCGTCAAAGGGGCCCCCGATGGGAATGAGCAGTTCTTC; CDR3: CASVKGAPDGNEQFF
D: NA; J: TRBJ1-1; size: NA; V: TRBV27; DNA: TGTGCCAGCTGGGGTCAGGGAGGCACTGAAGCTTTCTTT; CDR3: CASWGQGGTEAFF
D: TRBD2; J: TRBJ2-7; size: NA; V: TRBV7-8; DNA: TGTGCCAGCACCCCCGTGGGGGCGGGAGGCCAACCTATCTACGAGCAGTACTTC; CDR3: CASTPVGAGGQPIYEQYF
D: TRBD2; J: TRBJ2-1; size: NA; V: TRBV30; DNA: TGTGCCTGGAGTAAGGGACTAGCGGATTCTAATGAGCAGTTCTTC; CDR3: CAWSKGLADSNEQFF
D: NA; J: TRBJ2-7; size: NA; V: TRBV6-1; DNA: TGTGCCAGCACGGGGGTCTGGGGCGGGGCCTACGAGCAGTACTTC; CDR3: CASTGVWGGAYEQYF
D: TRBD2; J: TRBJ2-7; size: NA; V: TRBV6-5; DNA: TGTGCCAGCAGTTACCTCGGGGGGGCTGGCGAGCAGTACTTC; CDR3: CASSYLGGAGEQYF
D: TRBD1; J: TRBJ2-1; size: once; V: TRBV18; DNA: TGTGCCAGCTCACCGGGGACAGGGTTGTTGCATGAGCAGTTCTTC; CDR3: CASSPGTGLLHEQFF
D: NA; J: TRBJ2-5; size: NA; V: TRBV18; DNA: TGTGCCAGCTCACCTATCCCCCAAGAGACCCAGTACTTC; CDR3: CASSPIPQETQYF
D: TRBD1; J: TRBJ2-7; size: NA; V: TRBV10-3; DNA: TGTGCCATCACTTGGGACAGCTCCTACGAGCAGTACTTC; CDR3: CAITWDSSYEQYF
D: NA; J: TRBJ2-7; size: NA; V: TRBV28; DNA: TGTGCCAGCAGTTTACGGCTACGCTACGAGCAGTACTTC; CDR3: CASSLRLRYEQYF
D: TRBD1; J: TRBJ1-3; size: NA; V: TRBV6-6; DNA: TGTGCCAGCAGTTTACCGGGGACAGCAGACACCATATATTTT; CDR3: CASSLPGTADTIYF
D: NA; J: TRBJ2-1; size: NA; V: TRBV29-1; DNA: TGCAGCGTTGGGAGTTACAATGAGCAGTTCTTC; CDR3: CSVGSYNEQFF
D: NA; J: TRBJ1-1; size: NA; V: TRBV30; DNA: TGTGCCTGGAGTCTCCGGTCCCCTCGAGTGAACACTGAAGCTTTCTTT; CDR3: CAWSLRSPRVNTEAFF
D: NA; J: TRBJ2-1; size: NA; V: TRBV5-4; DNA: TGTGCCAGCAGCCTAGAAGCGGGTAACAATGAGCAGTTCTTC; CDR3: CASSLEAGNNEQFF
D: NA; J: TRBJ1-5; size: NA; V: TRBV6-1; DNA: TGTGCCAGCAGTCAAAGGAATCAGCCCCAGCATTTT; CDR3: CASSQRNQPQHF
D: NA; J: TRBJ2-1; size: NA; V: TRBV18; DNA: TGTGCCAGCTCACAAGGGGACAATGAGCAGTTCTTC; CDR3: CASSQGDNEQFF
D: NA; J: TRBJ2-3; size: NA; V: TRBV30; DNA: TGTGCCTGGAGTGTACTAGCTGGGGGTACGCAGTATTTT; CDR3: CAWSVLAGGTQYF
D: TRBD1; J: TRBJ1-5; size: NA; V: TRBV18; DNA: TGTGCCAGCTCACCGGTAGGACAGGGCAATCAGCCCCAGCATTTT; CDR3: CASSPVGQGNQPQHF